The present entry profiles one T cell receptor beta chain with its context. Its antigen is undetermined. Trimming removed 3 bases at V and 4 bases at J, with 7 bases between. Germline V gene data show CDR1 as DFQATT and CDR2 as SNEGSKA (reference sequence). This CDR3 contains 11 residues. This sample is drawn from a study of cytomegalovirus exposure and HLA in healthy donors. Across the study: Most donors, roughly 77% of a few hundred genotyped, fell in the Caucasian-associated ancestry cluster. Study-wide results and limits: CMV antigen specificity was confirmed in vitro for a few CMV-associated chains. Whilst most TCR sequences proved rare, a subset of public TCRs occurred across many donors.

Amplification used 60 Vbeta primers and 13 Jbeta primers. The data were produced by immunoSEQ multiplex PCR, yet TCRdb's version contains in-frame clones alone and is incomplete. The sample shows under 200,000 clones, around 80% of them seen only once. The chain has TRBV20-1 and TRBJ2-7; D not certain. The sequencing sample was made of PBMCs. The TCR sequence derives from a male donor in good health and CMV-seronegative. Written as DNA, the CDR3 is TGCAGTGCTAGTCTCTCTTACGAGCAGTACTTC. It encodes CSASLSYEQYF.